This T cell receptor (beta chain) was obtained from a study of control samples from healthy donors and cancer patients. TCRdb's copy holds only in-frame clones and misses some; the assay was immunoSEQ multiplex PCR. The sample contains 130,000 to 150,000 clones, about 91% of which appear only once. V shed 4 bases and J 5 bases; nucleotides not matched to a gene: 2. The CDR3 totals 14 residues. Germline V gives CDR1 MRHNA, CDR2 SNTAGT. This rearrangement joins TRBV6-4 to TRBJ1-6; 7 bases agree with TRBD1. The sample comprised blood. The clonotype originates from a young man in good health. CDR3 region: CASSAGTDNSPLHF. The CDR3 coding sequence is TGTGCCAGCAGTGCCGGGACAGATAATTCACCCCTCCACTTT.